These 22 T cell receptor beta chains originate from one sample sequenced in a study of cytomegalovirus exposure and HLA in healthy donors. The PCR was carried out with 60 Vbeta primers and 13 Jbeta primers. Libraries were prepared by immunoSEQ multiplex PCR; TCRdb keeps only in-frame clonotypes and omits some of them. The data include about 51,000 clones; the top ten clones carry less than 2.5%. The material sequenced was PBMCs. The source is a female donor in good health and CMV-seronegative.

The chain links TRBV7-9 to TRBJ2-1; D might be TRBD2 (5 bases). The V gene lost 1 base and the J gene lost 9 bases, with 13 bases spanning the gap. CDR1 is SEHNR, CDR2 FQNEAQ, per germline (reference sequence). The CDR3 length is 14 residues. In DNA form, the CDR3 reads TGTGCCAGCAGCTTAGTTGAGGGCGTTGGTGAGCAGTTCTTC. Encoded protein: CASSLVEGVGEQFF.

The gene calls are TRBV6-1 and TRBJ1-2, with D unclear. The CDR3 contains 15 residues. Trimming shortened V by 2 bases and J by 7 bases, and 17 bases separated the two germline ends. Looked up from germline, CDR1 is MNHNS and CDR2 is SASEGT. CDR3 DNA sequence: TGTGCCAGCAGTGAAAATGGAGGGAGGCCCTTTGGCTACACCTTC. Amino acids: CASSENGGRPFGYTF.

This rearrangement joins TRBV19 to TRBJ1-1; D unclear. CDR3 length: 9 amino acids. Germline CDR1 reads LNHDA; CDR2 reads SQIVND (reference sequence). V was shortened by 4 bases and J by 10 bases, with 4 bases between the two germline ends. The CDR3 reads CASSSRAFF. CDR3 bases: TGTGCCAGTAGTAGTCGAGCTTTCTTT. The variable domain in full, with the rest retrieved from reference TRBV19 and TRBJ1-1, is DGGITQSPKYLFRKEGQNVTLSCEQNLNHDAMYWYRQDPGQGLRLIYYSQIVNDFQKGDIAEGYSVSREKKESFPLTVTSAQKNPTAFYLCASSSRAFFGQGTRLTVV.

The chain carries TRBV6-6 and TRBJ1-4; a weak D match, TRBD1 (5 bases). The germline V gene encodes CDR1 MNHNY and CDR2 SVGAGI (reference sequence). V gave up 4 bases and J gave up 10 bases, with 10 bases separating them. The CDR3 runs to 12 residues. The CDR3 coding sequence is TGTGCCAGCAGTTCGTCAAGGGGAAAACTGTTTTTT. Protein sequence: CASSSSRGKLFF.

The V gene is TRBV29-1, the J gene TRBJ1-3, with 10 bases matching TRBD1. J gave up 2 bases and V 5 bases, and 6 bases lay outside the gene matches. The CDR3 contains 15 residues. Germline loops: CDR1 SQVTM, CDR2 ANQGSEA. The CDR3 loop reads CSVKDRGDAGNTIYF. The CDR3 coding sequence is TGCAGCGTTAAGGACAGGGGGGATGCTGGAAACACCATATATTTT.

The J gene is TRBJ2-7, the V gene TRBV25-1; the match to TRBD1 covers 8 bases. The CDR3 is made up of 15 amino acids. Germline lookup yields CDR1 MGHDK and CDR2 SYGVNS. The V gene end was trimmed by 5 bases and the J gene end by 0 bases; junction bases not matched to a gene: 6. The CDR3 DNA follows: TGTGCCAGCAGTCCTACACAGGGGGTCTCCTACGAGCAGTACTTC. Translating gives CASSPTQGVSYEQYF.

CDR3 residues: CASNSFQDRGYGYTF. CDR3 sequence (DNA): TGTGCCAGTAATAGCTTTCAGGACAGGGGTTATGGCTACACCTTC. This chain uses TRBV19 with TRBJ1-2, with 9 nucleotides matching TRBD1. The CDR3 totals 15 residues. Trimming cost V 7 bases and J 5 bases; bases outside gene matches: 11. Germline V CDR1 and CDR2: LNHDA, SQIVND (reference sequence).

The rearrangement uses TRBV5-8 and TRBJ2-2; D may be TRBD2 (6 bases). V was cut by 4 bases and J by 4 bases, with 14 bases left in between. This CDR3 is built from 15 residues. CDR1 is SGHTS and CDR2 is YDEGEE in the germline V gene. The CDR3 DNA sequence: TGTGCCAGCAGCCACGAGGGAGGTCGCACCGGGGAGCTGTTTTTT. Translated: CASSHEGGRTGELFF.

V usage is TRBV14 and J usage is TRBJ1-1, with a tentative D call TRBD1 (5 bases). V lost 2 bases and J lost 7, with 11 bases in between. The length of the CDR3 is 13 residues. Germline lookup yields CDR1 SGHDN and CDR2 FVKESK. DNA for the CDR3: TGTGCCAGCAGCCAATCCCGGGGGGGTGAAGCTTTCTTT. It is translated as CASSQSRGGEAFF.

The rearrangement joins TRBV4-1 to TRBJ2-1; the D gene is possibly TRBD2 (6 bases). CDR3 length equals 15 residues. Trimming took 3 bases from V and 10 from J, leaving 19 bases between them. The germline V gene has CDR1 MGHRA and CDR2 YSYEKL. The CDR3 is CASSQPLGGDVEQFF. As DNA, the CDR3 is TGCGCCAGCAGCCAGCCCCTGGGAGGCGATGTAGAGCAGTTCTTC.

CDR3 DNA: TGCAGTTCCCCCCTTTGGCGCGGGAGCACAGATACGCAGTATTTT. Translation gives CSSPLWRGSTDTQYF. This chain connects TRBV29-1 to TRBJ2-3; tentative D call: TRBD2 (5 bases). The CDR3 is 15 residues long. In germline, CDR1 is SQVTM, CDR2 ANQGSEA.

With regard to this clone: One junction end does not reproduce the germline sequence, and a read error may be involved. The chain uses TRBV30 and TRBJ2-7, with TRBD2 matching 7 bases. The germline gives CDR1 GTSNPN, CDR2 SVGIG (reference sequence). This CDR3 comprises 13 residues. In DNA form, the CDR3 reads TGTGCCCGGAGTGGGGGGGTGAAATACGAGCAGTACTTC. Residues: CARSGGVKYEQYF.

V usage is TRBV7-2 and J usage is TRBJ2-7; D unclear. There are 14 residues in the CDR3. V lost 2 bases, J lost 6 bases, and 14 bases lay in between. Per germline, CDR1 SGHTA and CDR2 FQGNSA. CDR3 in DNA: TGTGCCAGCAGCTTATTGGGCTTCCCTATCGAGCAGTACTTC. Amino acid sequence: CASSLLGFPIEQYF.

The gene calls are TRBV9 and TRBJ2-1, with TRBD1 identical over 7 bases. Germline values: CDR1 SGDLS, CDR2 YYNGEE. The CDR3 is made up of 11 amino acids. The ends lost 5 bases at V and 9 bases at J; junction bases unmatched: 2. The CDR3 loop reads CASSTGVEQFF. CDR3 DNA: TGTGCCAGCAGTACAGGGGTTGAGCAGTTCTTC.

The chain uses TRBV4-1 and TRBJ2-3; D is unclear. There are 13 residues in the CDR3. V was trimmed by 3 bases and J by 3 bases, leaving 7 bases between them. Germline values: CDR1 MGHRA, CDR2 YSYEKL. CDR3 in DNA: TGCGCCAGCAGCCAGCACGGGACAGATACGCAGTATTTT. It encodes CASSQHGTDTQYF.

V gene TRBV13 combines with J gene TRBJ1-1, with 10 bases that match TRBD1. The germline gives CDR1 PRHDT, CDR2 FYEKMQ (reference sequence). The CDR3 consists of 15 residues. V shed 5 bases and J 1 base; nucleotides not matched to a gene: 4. CDR3 loop: CASSPDRGPNTEAFF. As DNA, the CDR3 is TGTGCCAGCAGCCCCGACAGGGGGCCGAACACTGAAGCTTTCTTT.

The chain joins TRBV5-1 to TRBJ1-2; the D gene is possibly TRBD1 (5 bases). The germline V gene has CDR1 SGHRS and CDR2 YFSETQ. Trimming pared 6 bases from V and 8 bases from J, leaving 20 bases between. The CDR3 consists of 14 residues. The CDR3 region is CASTLTIDRGGYTF. CDR3 sequence (DNA): TGCGCCAGCACCCTAACCATCGACCGGGGGGGCTACACCTTC.

The chain has TRBV6-5 and TRBJ2-5; possibly TRBD1 for D (5 bases). Trimming removed 2 bases from V and 3 bases from J, with 13 bases in between. The CDR3 has 15 residues. Germline V gives CDR1 MNHEY, CDR2 SVGAGI. This CDR3 reads CASSYRGWDEETQYF. The CDR3 DNA reads TGTGCCAGCAGTTACAGGGGCTGGGATGAAGAGACCCAGTACTTC.

J is TRBJ1-1 and V is TRBV6-6; the D gene is possibly TRBD1 (5 bases). The germline V gene encodes CDR1 MNHNY and CDR2 SVGAGI (reference sequence). V shed 7 bases and J shed 0 bases, with 15 bases lying between them. This CDR3 spans 15 amino acids. This chain's CDR3 is CASTIRGTVNTEAFF. The CDR3 nucleotides read TGTGCCAGCACCATCCGCGGGACGGTGAACACTGAAGCTTTCTTT.

The chain is built from TRBV30 and TRBJ2-2; possibly TRBD2 for D (6 bases). Looked up from germline, CDR1 is GTSNPN and CDR2 is SVGIG (reference sequence). The germline V and J ends were trimmed by 3 bases and 1 base, with 12 bases remaining between them. The CDR3 runs 15 residues. This CDR3 is CAWSTGLLNTGELFF. The CDR3 DNA is TGTGCCTGGAGCACGGGACTCCTGAACACCGGGGAGCTGTTTTTT.

The chain has TRBV29-1 and TRBJ2-5, with 10 bases matching TRBD1. The V and J ends lost 4 bases and 3 bases, in that order; junction bases with no gene match: 17. The CDR3 consists of 18 residues. Germline lookup yields CDR1 SQVTM and CDR2 ANQGSEA. CDR3 bases: TGCAGCGTTGGGAGGGGACCTAGTCGACAGGGGGCTAAAGAGACCCAGTACTTC. It yields the protein CSVGRGPSRQGAKETQYF.

J is TRBJ2-6 and V is TRBV18; 8 positions agree with TRBD1. Germline loops: CDR1 KGHSH, CDR2 LQKENI. V was clipped by 1 base and J by 4 bases; unmatched bases: 9. The length of the CDR3 is 18 residues. As DNA, the CDR3 is TGTGCCAGCTCACCACTAATCCAGGGGGCGCGAGGGGCCAACGTCCTGACTTTC. This gives the protein CASSPLIQGARGANVLTF.